These T cell receptor beta chains were read from a single sample in a study of T cells in Graves' hyperthyroidism and ophthalmopathy. Each CDR3 protein gets one entry after TCRdb re-called the multiplex PCR reads with MiXCR. The data show over 400,000 distinct CDR3 sequences, approximately 23% seen once. Input material: blood. All receptors come from a woman in her 70s with Graves' ophthalmopathy. Each CDR3 is given with its conserved first and last residue. A D gene is named only where the DNA matches it firmly. Clone size appears in some rows only: once, few, many, or a class for an expanded clone.

clone_size | j_call | d_call | v_call | cdr3_nt | cdr3_aa
few | TRBJ1-5 | TRBD1 | TRBV28 | TGTGCCAGCAGAGTCATTCCGGGACAGGGGATGCTCAGGGCCCAGCATTTT | CASRVIPGQGMLRAQHF
many | TRBJ2-7 | - | TRBV28 | TGTGCCAGCAGCCCCTCCGACAGATTTGGGGGCGAGCAGTACTTC | CASSPSDRFGGEQYF
many | TRBJ1-1 | - | TRBV20-1 | TGCAGTGCTAGAGATTGGCAGGCGAACACTGAAGCTTTCTTT | CSARDWQANTEAFF
few | TRBJ2-2 | - | TRBV5-1 | TGCGCCAGCAGCTTAAGGGCAGCTGATACCGGGGAGCTGTTTTTT | CASSLRAADTGELFF
few | TRBJ1-1 | - | TRBV7-2 | TGTGCCAGCAGCTTAGGCAGCGTCGGTGAAGCTTTCTTT | CASSLGSVGEAFF
few | TRBJ2-1 | - | TRBV6-2/TRBV6-3 | TGTGCCAGCAGTTACTCACTAGACAATGAGCAGTTCTTC | CASSYSLDNEQFF
- | TRBJ2-1 | - | TRBV30 | TGTGCCTGGAGCGGCTACAATGAGCAGTTCTTC | CAWSGYNEQFF
- | TRBJ2-3 | TRBD2 | TRBV20-1 | TGCAGTGCCCACCCGACTAGCGGAGCTCATAGCACAGATACGCAGTATTTT | CSAHPTSGAHSTDTQYF
- | TRBJ2-1 | TRBD2 | TRBV15 | TGTGCCACCAGCACTCAAGGCGGGAGGGTCAATGAGCAGTTCTTC | CATSTQGGRVNEQFF
many | TRBJ2-2 | TRBD2 | TRBV11-2 | TGTGCCAGCAAAGCGGGGGGCGGGGAGCTGTTTTTT | CASKAGGGELFF
many | TRBJ2-1 | TRBD2 | TRBV6-1 | TGTGCCAGCAGTTCCCTTGGCGGGAGGGCAAATGAGCAGTTCTTC | CASSSLGGRANEQFF
few | TRBJ2-3 | TRBD2 | TRBV12-3/TRBV12-4 | TGTGCCAGCAGTTTCACTAGCGGGAGCACAGATACGCAGTATTTT | CASSFTSGSTDTQYF
few | TRBJ2-5 | - | TRBV7-9 | TGTGCCAGCAGCTTGGACTATCAGAGGGACCCAGAGACCCAGTACTTC | CASSLDYQRDPETQYF
- | TRBJ2-1 | TRBD2 | TRBV9 | TGTGCCAGCAGCGTACTAGCGGGAGGATCTGGTGAGCAGTTCTTC | CASSVLAGGSGEQFF
few | TRBJ1-1 | - | TRBV29-1 | TGCAGCGTTGATAACAGCGGCACTGAAGCTTTCTTT | CSVDNSGTEAFF
many | TRBJ2-3 | TRBD2 | TRBV6-2/TRBV6-3 | TGTGCCAGCAGTTCGACCGGGACTACGGACCGAGATACGCAGTATTTT | CASSSTGTTDRDTQYF
- | TRBJ2-7 | - | TRBV29-1 | TGCAGCGTTGTCCTTACCGGTCATAACGAGCAGTACTTC | CSVVLTGHNEQYF
few | TRBJ2-1 | TRBD2 | TRBV6-1 | TGTGCCAGCAGTATCAGCGGGAGGGTGTCCTACAATGAGCAGTTCTTC | CASSISGRVSYNEQFF
- | TRBJ2-7 | TRBD2 | TRBV3-1 | TGTGCCAGCAGCCCCCCCGGGACTAGCGGTCTTGGGCAGTACTTC | CASSPPGTSGLGQYF
few | TRBJ1-5 | - | TRBV7-2 | TGTGCCAGCAGCTTAGCTGGAGGGATTCAGCCCCAGCATTTT | CASSLAGGIQPQHF
many | TRBJ2-1 | - | TRBV30 | TGTGCCTGGAGTGTACTGGCTGGGGGTGGCAATGAGCAGTTCTTC | CAWSVLAGGGNEQFF
few | TRBJ1-2 | - | TRBV5-5 | TGTGCCAGCAGCCTACAGGGAGGGAAAGGACAAATTAACTATGGCTACACCTTC | CASSLQGGKGQINYGYTF
few | TRBJ1-4 | - | TRBV2 | TGTGCCAGCAATACGGGAAAGACAGTCGGTGAAAAACTGTTTTTT | CASNTGKTVGEKLFF
many | TRBJ2-5 | TRBD2 | TRBV7-2 | TGTGCCAGCAGCCCGAGACTAGCGGGGGGAGGAGAGACCCAGTACTTC | CASSPRLAGGGETQYF
- | TRBJ1-4 | TRBD1 | TRBV7-8 | TGTGCCAGCAGCCCAGGGGGAATTACTAATGAAAAACTGTTTTTT | CASSPGGITNEKLFF
- | TRBJ1-6 | - | TRBV10-3 | TGTGCCATCAGTGAGTCGGGGGGAGTCGTTTCACCCCTCCACTTT | CAISESGGVVSPLHF
few | TRBJ2-3 | TRBD1 | TRBV11-3 | TGTGCCAGCAGCCCACAGGGGGAATACACAGATACGCAGTATTTT | CASSPQGEYTDTQYF
- | TRBJ2-3 | TRBD2 | TRBV12-3/TRBV12-4 | TGTGCCAGCAGTTTTTCTAGCGGGAGTAGCACAGATACGCAGTATTTT | CASSFSSGSSTDTQYF
- | TRBJ1-5 | - | TRBV19 | TGTGCCAGTAGTATAGATCTTAGGCAGCCCCAGCATTTT | CASSIDLRQPQHF
- | TRBJ1-5 | - | TRBV20-1 | TGCAGTGCTAGAGATTGGGGGGAGGAGCCCCAGCATTTT | CSARDWGEEPQHF
few | TRBJ1-1 | - | TRBV27 | TGTGCCAGCAGTCTGGGGGGGGCCTCTGAAGCTTTCTTT | CASSLGGASEAFF
- | TRBJ2-7 | TRBD2 | TRBV5-5 | TGTGCCAGCAGCACGTTAGCGGGAACGCTCTACGAGCAGTACTTC | CASSTLAGTLYEQYF
- | TRBJ2-2 | - | TRBV5-1 | TGCGCCAGCAGCTTGATGGGGAACACCGGGGAGCTGTTTTTT | CASSLMGNTGELFF
few | TRBJ1-2 | TRBD1 | TRBV5-1 | TGCGCCAGCAGCTTGTCGGGACAGAATTATGGCTACACCTTC | CASSLSGQNYGYTF
few | TRBJ2-1 | TRBD2 | TRBV3-1 | TGTGCCAGCAGCCAGCGGGGGGGCCTCCCATCAAGAAATGAGCAGTTCTTC | CASSQRGGLPSRNEQFF
- | TRBJ2-1 | TRBD1 | TRBV28 | TGTGCCAGCAGCTCACGGGACAGGGCAAACAATGAGCAGTTCTTC | CASSSRDRANNEQFF
few | TRBJ2-1 | TRBD2 | TRBV5-8 | TGTGCCAGCAGTTATGGGACTAGCGGGAGTCACGAGCAGTTCTTC | CASSYGTSGSHEQFF
few | TRBJ2-7 | - | TRBV20-1 | TGCAGTGCTAGCATGTCTTACGAGCAGTACTTC | CSASMSYEQYF
- | TRBJ1-6 | - | TRBV30 | TGTGCCTGGGCCACAGGGACCAATTCACCCCTCCACTTT | CAWATGTNSPLHF
- | TRBJ2-5 | TRBD2 | TRBV27 | TGTGCCAGCAGTTTATTCGGGGGGGTGGGGACAAAGGTTACCCAGTACTTC | CASSLFGGVGTKVTQYF
few | TRBJ2-3 | - | TRBV12-3/TRBV12-4 | TGTGCCAGCAGCCGTAGGGGGGGGGATACGCAGTATTTT | CASSRRGGDTQYF
- | TRBJ1-3 | TRBD1 | TRBV27 | TGTGCCAGCAGTTTGGACAGGGCCTCTGGAAACACCATATATTTT | CASSLDRASGNTIYF
few | TRBJ2-7 | TRBD1 | TRBV6-1 | TGTGCCAGCGGACAGGATCGGACCTACGAGCAGTACTTC | CASGQDRTYEQYF
- | TRBJ1-1 | - | TRBV6-1 | TGTGCCAGCAGTGATCAGGGGAGGGAAGCTTTCTTT | CASSDQGREAFF
many | TRBJ1-4 | - | TRBV7-3 | TGTGCCAGCAGCGAAGGGCTCGGGAAGCGGGAAAAACTGTTTTTT | CASSEGLGKREKLFF
few | TRBJ2-5 | TRBD2 | TRBV7-3 | TGTGCCAGCAGGGGGTCGGGGGGAACCGGAGAGACCCAGTACTTC | CASRGSGGTGETQYF
many | TRBJ1-5 | - | TRBV2 | TGTGCCAGCAACTCCCCCTTGGGTGGCCATCAGCCCCAGCATTTT | CASNSPLGGHQPQHF
many | TRBJ2-7 | - | TRBV7-8 | TGTGCCAGCAGCTTAGTGTTCTACGAGCAGTACTTC | CASSLVFYEQYF
many | TRBJ1-1 | - | TRBV6-1 | TGTGCCAGCACCCCGTTAACTGAAGCTTTCTTT | CASTPLTEAFF
- | TRBJ2-7 | TRBD2 | TRBV30 | TGTGCCTGGAGTGCAGGACTAGCGGGAGTCTACGAGCAGTACTTC | CAWSAGLAGVYEQYF
few | TRBJ1-5 | - | TRBV19 | TGTGCCAGTACCTCGGACAGAAGCAATCAGCCCCAGCATTTT | CASTSDRSNQPQHF
- | TRBJ2-7 | TRBD2 | TRBV10-3 | TGTGCCATCAGTGACGGACTAGCGGGAAACGCCTACGAGCAGTACTTC | CAISDGLAGNAYEQYF
- | TRBJ2-5 | - | TRBV7-9 | TGTGCCAGCAGCTTATATGCACGCTCTAAGGGGGAGACCCAGTACTTC | CASSLYARSKGETQYF
- | TRBJ2-2 | - | TRBV10-3 | TGTGCCATCAGTGAGTCGACCCGGGGGTCCGGGGAGCTGTTTTTT | CAISESTRGSGELFF